Listed below are T cell receptor beta chains from one sample, sequenced in a study of control samples from healthy donors and cancer patients. TCRdb keeps only in-frame clones here, not all; method: immunoSEQ multiplex PCR. The sample holds 15,000 to 20,000 clones, around 84% seen once. Sequencing was done on a sample of PBMCs. The receptors were sampled from a woman aged 70 to 79 with lung cancer. The CDR3 runs from the conserved cysteine through the conserved F or W. The D gene is left open where the match is weak. Clone size is stated in some rows and not others, as once, few, many or a class when expanded.

>TRBJ2-7|-|TRBV5-1|-
CASTMGHRGSYEQYF
TGCGCCAGCACTATGGGACATCGAGGATCCTACGAGCAGTACTTC
>TRBJ2-5|once|TRBV30|-
CAWRWQETQYF
TGTGCCTGGAGGTGGCAAGAGACCCAGTACTTC
>TRBJ2-1|-|TRBV6-5|TRBD1
CASGRQGIRNEQFF
TGTGCCAGCGGTCGACAGGGGATAAGGAATGAGCAGTTCTTC
>TRBJ2-1|once|TRBV10-3|-
CAISALTGPYNEQFF
TGTGCCATCAGTGCCTTAACCGGACCCTACAATGAGCAGTTCTTC
>TRBJ2-7|few|TRBV10-3|TRBD1
CATRDRSNEQYF
TGTGCCACGAGGGACAGGTCAAACGAGCAGTACTTC
>TRBJ1-6|-|TRBV5-6|-
CASSPGTYNSPLHF
TGTGCCAGCAGCCCCGGGACTTATAATTCACCCCTCCACTTT
>TRBJ2-7|-|TRBV3-1/TRBV3-2|-
CASSQVDSYEQYF
TGTGCCAGCAGCCAAGTGGACTCCTACGAGCAGTACTTC
>TRBJ2-3|-|TRBV10-2|TRBD2
CASSGTLAGGRDTQYF
TGCGCCAGCAGTGGTACTCTAGCGGGAGGACGCGATACGCAGTATTTT
>TRBJ2-7|-|TRBV28|-
CASTGGDSQSYEQYF
TGTGCCAGCACGGGGGGGGACAGTCAATCCTACGAGCAGTACTTC
>TRBJ2-7|-|TRBV9|TRBD2
CASSVATREGRNEQYF
TGTGCCAGCAGCGTAGCTACCCGGGAGGGCCGGAACGAGCAGTACTTC
>TRBJ2-3|-|TRBV6-5|-
CASSPAATDTQYF
TGTGCCAGCAGTCCGGCAGCCACAGATACGCAGTATTTT
>TRBJ2-7|-|TRBV29-1|-
CSVAMGEQYF
TGCAGCGTTGCTATGGGCGAGCAGTACTTC
>TRBJ1-1|once|TRBV2|-
CASSHEGGATGSLRLEAFF
TGTGCCAGCAGCCACGAAGGGGGGGCTACAGGGTCCTTGAGGCTTGAAGCTTTCTTT
>TRBJ1-2|few|TRBV2|-
CAVGKGNNYGYTF
TGTGCCGTCGGGAAGGGAAACAACTATGGCTACACCTTC
>TRBJ2-1|-|TRBV19|TRBD2
CASRPGGYNEEQFF
TGTGCCAGTAGACCGGGAGGATACAATGAGGAGCAGTTCTTC
>TRBJ1-1|-|TRBV11-2|-
CASSLGQGWNTEAFF
TGTGCCAGCAGCTTAGGGCAGGGTTGGAACACTGAAGCTTTCTTT
>TRBJ2-5|-|TRBV9|TRBD2
CASSTGTSGRFQETQYF
TGTGCCAGCAGCACTGGGACTAGCGGGAGGTTCCAAGAGACCCAGTACTTC
>TRBJ2-5|-|TRBV6-5|-
CASSYSSGETQYF
TGTGCCAGCAGTTACTCGTCCGGGGAGACCCAGTACTTC
>TRBJ2-1|-|TRBV4-3|TRBD2
CASSQGTSGYNEQFF
TGCGCCAGCAGCCAAGGGACTAGCGGATACAATGAGCAGTTCTTC
>TRBJ1-2|-|TRBV5-8|-
CASSWGAYGYTF
TGTGCCAGCAGCTGGGGTGCTTATGGCTACACCTTC
>TRBJ2-7|-|TRBV6-6|-
CASNRRGQVHEQYF
TGTGCCAGCAACCGAAGGGGTCAGGTCCACGAGCAGTACTTC
>TRBJ2-7|-|TRBV2|TRBD2
CASEGTSGTHEQYF
TGTGCCAGCGAGGGAACTAGCGGGACCCACGAGCAGTACTTC
>TRBJ2-5|-|TRBV6-2/TRBV6-3|-
CASSPERTTRTQETQYF
TGTGCCAGCAGTCCCGAACGGACTACTCGCACTCAAGAGACCCAGTACTTC
>TRBJ2-7|-|TRBV2|-
CASSPFYEQYF
TGTGCCAGCAGCCCCTTCTACGAGCAGTACTTC
>TRBJ2-5|-|TRBV5-5|-
CASSLNEAQYF
TGTGCCAGCAGCTTGAACGAGGCCCAGTACTTC
>TRBJ1-5|-|TRBV6-5|TRBD1
CASSPAGQGDQPQHF
TGTGCCAGCAGTCCTGCGGGACAGGGAGATCAGCCCCAGCATTTT
>TRBJ2-1|-|TRBV9|TRBD2
CASSANSGITEQFF
TGTGCCAGCAGCGCTAATAGCGGGATTACGGAGCAGTTCTTC
>TRBJ2-2|-|TRBV7-2|-
CASSLFPPPTGELFF
TGTGCCAGCAGCTTATTCCCCCCTCCTACCGGGGAGCTGTTTTTT
>TRBJ2-7|-|TRBV4-3|TRBD2
CASSQESGIGEQYF
TGCGCCAGCAGCCAAGAAAGCGGGATCGGGGAGCAGTACTTC
>TRBJ2-1|-|TRBV7-2|-
CASSLVSSAPLGEQFF
TGTGCCAGCAGCTTAGTCTCTAGCGCGCCACTTGGCGAGCAGTTCTTC
>TRBJ1-3|few|TRBV30|-
CAWNVNSGNTIYF
TGTGCCTGGAACGTTAACTCTGGAAACACCATATATTTT
>TRBJ2-1|-|TRBV10-2|-
CASSGTLGWEFF
TGCGCCAGCAGTGGGACTCTAGGATGGGAGTTCTTC
>TRBJ1-2|-|TRBV6-1|-
CASSEKQGVGYTF
TGTGCCAGCAGTGAAAAACAGGGAGTGGGCTACACCTTC
>TRBJ2-7|medium-sized|TRBV11-2|-
CASSLRTNYEQYF
TGTGCCAGCAGCTTACGTACCAACTACGAGCAGTACTTC
>TRBJ2-7|-|TRBV18|-
CASSEYRDISYEQYF
TGTGCCAGCTCTGAATACCGGGACATATCCTACGAGCAGTACTTC
>TRBJ2-1|once|TRBV5-6|TRBD2
CASTLPLAGDAYNEQFF
TGTGCCAGCACCCTCCCTTTAGCGGGAGATGCCTACAATGAGCAGTTCTTC
>TRBJ1-1|-|TRBV16|-
CASSPLVGGRTEAFF
TGTGCCAGCAGCCCCCTGGTGGGAGGGAGGACTGAAGCTTTCTTT
>TRBJ2-5|-|TRBV10-3|TRBD1
CAISESSRGQGSQETQYF
TGTGCCATCAGTGAGTCGTCGAGAGGACAGGGGTCCCAAGAGACCCAGTACTTC
>TRBJ2-4|-|TRBV6-6|-
CASRLLGGWVKNIQYF
TGTGCCAGCAGATTACTTGGGGGTTGGGTCAAAAACATTCAGTACTTC
>TRBJ1-1|-|TRBV7-9|-
CASSLGSNTEAFF
TGTGCCAGCAGCTTAGGTTCAAACACTGAAGCTTTCTTT
>TRBJ2-1|once|TRBV29-1|-
CSALRSSYNEQFF
TGCAGCGCGTTGAGGTCCTCCTACAATGAGCAGTTCTTC
>TRBJ1-1|-|TRBV6-1|-
CASSEAPAAMNTEAFF
TGTGCCAGCAGTGAAGCTCCGGCAGCCATGAACACTGAAGCTTTCTTT
>TRBJ2-7|-|TRBV30|TRBD2
CAWSPGTSGRVSYEQYF
TGTGCCTGGAGTCCCGGGACTAGCGGGAGGGTTTCCTACGAGCAGTACTTC
>TRBJ2-3|-|TRBV10-3|-
CAISEWAESTDTQYF
TGTGCCATCAGTGAGTGGGCAGAGAGCACAGATACGCAGTATTTT
>TRBJ2-1|-|TRBV6-5|-
CASSYRQEKAEQFF
TGTGCCAGCAGTTACCGACAGGAGAAAGCTGAGCAGTTCTTC
>TRBJ2-5|-|TRBV13|TRBD2
CASSEGLAGDGETQYF
TGTGCCAGCAGCGAGGGACTAGCGGGAGACGGGGAGACCCAGTACTTC
>TRBJ1-3|-|TRBV19|TRBD1
CASSFRDRALGNTIYF
TGTGCCAGTAGTTTCCGGGACAGGGCGCTTGGAAACACCATATATTTT
>TRBJ1-5|-|TRBV4-2|-
CASSPTIGNQPQHF
TGTGCCAGCAGCCCGACCATCGGTAATCAGCCCCAGCATTTT
>TRBJ1-1|-|TRBV5-5|TRBD1
CASSFQGVPEAFF
TGTGCCAGCAGCTTTCAGGGGGTCCCTGAAGCTTTCTTT